This TCR beta chain is drawn from a study of T cell repertoires in cytomegalovirus infection. This clonotype was seen a few times. This CDR3 is built from 16 residues. The junction had 8 bases not matched to a gene; V was cut back by 5 bases and J by 2 bases. The V gene's germline CDR1 is MNHNS and CDR2 SASEGT. TCRdb analysed the reads with MiXCR anew, one entry per CDR3 protein. The table has hundreds of thousands of distinct CDR3 sequences, 20% to 30% seen once. Sequenced: CD8+ T cells from PBMCs. The sequence came from a human donor in good health (CMV status not recorded). Some clones in this sample may be carry-over from other donors' samples. This chain uses TRBV6-1 with TRBJ2-7, with 11 bases that match TRBD1. In DNA form, the CDR3 reads TGTGCCAGCAGTTCCGAAGGACAGGGGGCTCCCTACGAGCAGTACTTC. Translation gives CASSSEGQGAPYEQYF.